This T cell receptor beta chain comes out of a study of technical replicates of blood from several donors. Assay used: immunoSEQ multiplex PCR; TCRdb lists only in-frame clones, some missing. There are tens of thousands of clones in the sample; approximately 80% occur only once, and roughly 3.9% lies in the top ten. V lost 0 bases, J lost 1 base, and 9 bases lay in between. Germline V gene data show CDR1 as SGDLS and CDR2 as YYNGEE. CDR3 size: 15 residues. The sequence was obtained from a human donor in good health. Some clones in this sample may be carry-over from other donors' samples. The sample taken for sequencing was PBMCs. The chain recombines TRBV9 with TRBJ2-3, with D perhaps matching TRBD2 (5 bases). In DNA, the CDR3 is TGTGCCAGCAGCGTAGCCCCGCGGGGCACAGATACGCAGTATTTT. This translates into CASSVAPRGTDTQYF.